Sequencing of this TCR beta chain was carried out in a study of shared clonotypes between healthy human individuals. Adult Caucasians living in Nashville, Tennessee made up all of the donors. Study conclusions and caveats: Rarefaction showed that sequencing of sorted subsets was incomplete (despite large depth).

Details on this clone: The antigen remains undetermined.

Germline CDR1 is KGHSH and CDR2 is LQKENI. V lost 3 bases and J 2 bases, leaving 10 bases between the germline ends. There are 14 residues in the CDR3. Here immunoSEQ multiplex PCR was the method, and the copy in TCRdb shows in-frame clones only, minus some. This table holds fewer than 3 million clones, 85% to 95% found once. Source material: naive CD4+ T cells from PBMCs. The subset is: CD45RA+ positively selected. The rearrangement joins TRBV18 to TRBJ1-2; a weak D match, TRBD1 (6 bases). The receptor was isolated from a man aged 18 to 29 in good health. Some clones in this sample may be carry-over from other donors' samples. DNA for the CDR3: TGTGCCAGCTCACCCCCGGACAGAAACTATGGCTACACCTTC. As protein: CASSPPDRNYGYTF.